These 8 T cell receptor beta chains were all obtained from the same sample, sequenced in a study of tumor and adjacent non-tumor tissue in lung cancer. Three rounds of nested PCR, following a modified ARM-PCR protocol, produced the TCRbeta library. TCRdb re-called the multiplex PCR reads through MiXCR, storing one row per CDR3 protein. The sample carries roughly 200,000 distinct CDR3 sequences, less than 80% recorded once. No cell sorting was done before RNA was extracted from the tissue. The specimen sequenced was lung tumor tissue. These TCRs come from a man in his fifties or sixties with non-small cell lung cancer.

About this clonotype: This may arise from a read error, as a much more abundant clone is one base away. This chain joins TRBV20-1 and TRBJ2-7; D may match TRBD1 or TRBD2 (6 bases each). The germline CDR1 and CDR2 sequences are DFQATT and SNEGSKA (reference sequence). Between the trimmed V and J ends, which lost 6 bases and 9 bases, there was a span of 18 bases. CDR3 length: 12 amino acids. The CDR3 region has the DNA TGCAGTGCAGGTCTCGATCGGGGGCCGCAGTACTTC. It codes for CSAGLDRGPQYF.

J is TRBJ2-7 and V is TRBV11-2; TRBD2 is a possible D gene (5 bases). The germline V and J ends were trimmed by 6 bases and 0 bases, with 18 bases remaining between them. Germline assignment: CDR1 SGHAT and CDR2 FQNNGV. CDR3 length: 16 residues. The CDR3 nucleotides read TGTGCCAGCAGTCGTGGGCGGGTGGCTCTCTCCTACGAGCAGTACTTC. As protein: CASSRGRVALSYEQYF.

A note on this clonotype: Just one base apart from a much larger clone, this may be a read error. The J gene is TRBJ2-7, the V gene TRBV12-3 or TRBV12-4, with TRBD1 matching over 9 bases. The CDR3 has 13 residues. CDR3 sequence: CTSSPTGGSEQYF. The CDR3 nucleotides read TGTACCAGCAGTCCAACAGGGGGCAGCGAGCAGTACTTC.

The J gene is TRBJ2-5, the V gene TRBV4-2, with D hard to call. V lost 2 bases and J 10 bases, leaving 14 bases between the germline ends. Germline CDR1 is LGHNA and CDR2 is YNFKEQ. CDR3 size: 13 residues. The CDR3 bases are TGTGCCAGCAGCCAAACCTCCGTAGGGATCCAGTACTTC. This translates into CASSQTSVGIQYF.

About this clonotype itself: The junction and the germline gene differ at one end; a read error may be behind it. V and J are TRBV4-2 and TRBJ2-7; 10 bases match TRBD2. The CDR3 runs 18 residues. The germline CDR1 and CDR2 sequences are LGHNA and YNFKEQ. DNA of the CDR3: TGTGTCAGCAGCCAAGATTTTAGAGGACTAGCGGACTCCTACGAGTGGTACTTC. This codes for CVSSQDFRGLADSYEWYF.

Worth noting for this clonotype: With a much larger clone just one base away, this may be a read error. The chain uses TRBV5-1 and TRBJ2-6; tentatively, D is TRBD1 (5 bases). The CDR3 covers 15 residues. Germline V gene data show CDR1 as SGHRS and CDR2 as YFSETQ. The DNA for the CDR3 is TGCGCCAGCAGCTCTCAAAACTCTGGGGCCAACGTCCTGTCTTTC. Encoded protein: CASSSQNSGANVLSF.

Worth noting for this clonotype: One end of the junction is discordant with germline, which a read error may explain. The chain recombines TRBV7-9 with TRBJ2-6; D unresolved. Germline V CDR1 and CDR2: SEHNR, FQNEAQ (reference sequence). This CDR3 is built from 16 residues. For the CDR3, the DNA is TGTGTCAGCAGCCCCTGGGTCCTTTCTGGGGCCAACGTCCTGACTTTC. Translating gives CVSSPWVLSGANVLTF.

The chain joins TRBV20-1 to TRBJ1-5, with D possibly TRBD1 on 6 matching bases. Germline V lookup: CDR1 DFQATT, CDR2 SNEGSKA (reference sequence). Trimming left V 3 bases short and J 2 bases short, with 11 bases between. The CDR3 runs 14 residues. The CDR3: CSARVAGGNQPQHF. CDR3 nucleotide sequence: TGCAGTGCTAGGGTGGCAGGGGGCAATCAGCCCCAGCATTTT.